The 7 T cell receptor beta chains given below trace back to one sample, sequenced in a study of blood T cell repertoires in COVID-19 (dated by TCRdb to the early 2020s). Library generation was performed with the immunoSEQ multiplex PCR assay. Here the immuneACCESS table is served through TCRdb, limited to in-frame sequences with V and J called. Missing clones are a known gap in these copies; in checked studies unresolved V genes cover under half, and the rest lacks a known reason. This sample lists about 180,000 clones; roughly 86% were detected once. Jointly, the top ten make up around 9% of the sample. Sample: PBMCs or T cells enriched from blood (not recorded which). These TCRs come from a woman aged 25-40 years who had recovered from COVID-19.

V gene TRBV6-1 combines with J gene TRBJ2-5; D is possibly TRBD1 (6 bases). The CDR3 runs to 16 residues. Trimming stripped 2 bases from V and 2 bases from J, with 15 bases between. Germline loops: CDR1 MNHNS, CDR2 SASEGT. The CDR3 protein is CASSESLKGVQETQYF. DNA for the CDR3: TGTGCCAGCAGTGAATCACTTAAGGGGGTGCAAGAGACCCAGTACTTC.

The chain carries TRBV5-8 and TRBJ1-5, with 9 bases that match TRBD1. The CDR3 sequence is 18 residues long. The J segment lost 2 bases and the V segment lost 2 bases, leaving 11 bases of the junction unmatched. CDR1 is SGHTS, CDR2 YDEGEE, per germline. The CDR3 DNA is TGTGCCAGCAGCTTCCGGGACAGGGTGCATGCGGGCAATCAGCCCCAGCATTTT. It codes for CASSFRDRVHAGNQPQHF.

V usage is TRBV12-3 or TRBV12-4 and J usage is TRBJ2-1; tentative D call: TRBD1 (6 bases). This CDR3 is 13 amino acids long. Deletions cut 6 bases from V and 9 bases from J, with 15 bases between. CDR3 loop: CASSLNRAVEQFF. Here the CDR3 DNA reads TGTGCCAGCAGCCTCAACAGGGCCGTTGAGCAGTTCTTC.

The genes are TRBV5-1 and TRBJ2-5; TRBD2 matches at 13 bases. The V segment lost 4 bases and the J segment 0 bases; nucleotides outside the gene matches: 3. CDR1 is SGHRS and CDR2 is YFSETQ in the germline V gene. The CDR3 spans 16 residues. CDR3 nucleotide sequence: TGCGCCAGCAGCGGGGGACTAGCGGGACACCAAGAGACCCAGTACTTC. Encoded protein: CASSGGLAGHQETQYF.

The chain has TRBV9 and TRBJ2-5, with D uncertain. Germline CDR1 and CDR2: SGDLS and YYNGEE. With 0 bases removed from V and 5 bases from J, the gap between germline ends came to 8 bases. CDR3 size: 13 residues. CDR3 in amino acids: CASSVDGRETQYF. The CDR3 bases are TGTGCCAGCAGCGTAGATGGTCGGGAGACCCAGTACTTC.

The gene calls are TRBV5-1 and TRBJ2-7; D is perhaps TRBD1 (6 bases). Trimming stripped 0 bases from V and 3 bases from J, with 13 bases between. The germline V gene encodes CDR1 SGHRS and CDR2 YFSETQ. This CDR3 has 15 amino acids. CDR3 protein: CASSLGPGHYYEQYF. CDR3 coding DNA: TGCGCCAGCAGCTTGGGTCCGGGACACTACTACGAGCAGTACTTC.

The chain couples TRBV28 to TRBJ2-5, with 10 bases fitting TRBD1. After removal of 6 bases from V and 4 bases from J, the junction contained 8 bases not matched to a gene. From germline, CDR1 is MDHEN and CDR2 SYDVKM. This CDR3 is built from 15 residues. In DNA, the CDR3 is TGTGCCAGCAGAACCGGGACAGGGGTTACAGAGACCCAGTACTTC. This gives the protein CASRTGTGVTETQYF.